This TCR beta chain was obtained from a study of blood T cell repertoires in COVID-19 (dated by TCRdb to the early 2020s). Some background on the complete study: Collaborator samples came from the United States, Italy and Spain and covered acute and convalescent phases of COVID-19. The material from the prospective study consisted of cDNA or gDNA derived from T cells, B-cell-depleted T cells, or PBMCs. The dataset comprised deeply sampled blood TCRbeta repertoires from subjects exposed to, actively infected with, or recovered from COVID-19. A freely available public database, intended as a resource for researchers studying the immune response to SARS-CoV-2, is where the repertoires were released. The samples were drawn from the first 160 participants of the ongoing ImmuneRACE study and from 1,254 subjects provided by 6 global collaborators. Sample metadata almost always included a de-identified subject ID, COVID-19 status, age in years and sex. Where available, HLA class I and class II types were taken from metadata supplied by the sample provider and were not determined by assay-based typing.

The immunoSEQ Assay, a bias-controlled multiplex PCR, was used to amplify TCRbeta CDR3 regions from genomic DNA. The source study handled its data this way. Nucleated cell counts per sample were estimated from amplification of reference gene primers within the assay. To quantify the absolute abundance of each unique TCRbeta CDR3 rearrangement, sequence reads were collapsed and filtered. For each sample, productive Simpson clonality was calculated as the square root of Simpson's diversity index over productive rearrangements. Entries here come from immuneACCESS through TCRdb and include only in-frame sequences with V and J called. Some clones fail to appear in such tables; in the studies checked, an unresolved V gene covers under half of the shortfall, and the cause of the remainder is unknown. V, J and clone size are those of that table, while D and trimming were read from the DNA. Counted in this sample were around 50,000 clones; over 75% of them appeared once. The ten most abundant clones make up roughly 12% of the sample.

Summary of the overall study and its limitations: The quantity of clinical and demographic metadata differed by source and by participant and was supplied without curation.

One collaborating source in Seattle enrolled patients while the patients were actively infected and followed the patients over time throughout the course of disease. The collaborating institutions used their own protocols to collect whole blood in K2EDTA tubes. For TCRbeta analysis, collaborators shipped samples as frozen whole blood, isolated PBMCs, or DNA extracted from either of those sample types. With regard to this clone: Its antigen remains unidentified. The record has no base qualities; no much larger clone is one base away.

From the cysteine through the phenylalanine, the CDR3 covers 15 amino acids. The kept DNA is CDR3 alone, 45 bases in frame from the first base. CDR1 and CDR2, looked up from the germline V gene (reference sequence), are LNHDA and SQIVND. After removal of 4 bases from V and 2 bases from J, the junction retains 6 bases not matched to a gene. The sample comprised peripheral blood. The rearranged segments are TRBV19 and TRBJ2-5, with 8 bases matching TRBD2. The TCR originated in an elderly man with COVID-19, enrolled during active disease. The CDR3 has the sequence CASSTLAGRQETQYF. The bases read TGTGCCAGTAGTACGCTAGCGGGTCGGCAAGAGACCCAGTACTTC.